One and the same sample provided the 18 T cell receptor beta chains below, sequenced in a study of cytomegalovirus exposure and HLA in healthy donors. The PCR used 60 Vbeta and 13 Jbeta primers. Assay: immunoSEQ multiplex PCR; the TCRdb copy retains only in-frame clones and omits some. The sample holds some 67,000 clones, about three quarters seen once. Input material: PBMCs. Every receptor here comes from a middle-aged man in good health and CMV-seronegative.

This rearrangement joins TRBV19 to TRBJ1-2, with D hard to call. V lost 5 bases to trimming and J lost 4 bases, with 17 bases between them. Germline-derived CDR1 and CDR2 are LNHDA and SQIVND (reference sequence). The CDR3 runs 15 residues. The CDR3 bases are TGTGCCAGTAGTGATCCCCAACGACGGGGCTATGGCTACACCTTC. Translating it yields CASSDPQRRGYGYTF.

The chain joins TRBV6-1 to TRBJ2-7; 7 bases are a match to TRBD1. There are 13 residues in the CDR3. Germline V gene lookup returns CDR1 MNHNS and CDR2 SASEGT. With V trimmed by 3 bases and J by 2 bases, 1 base remained unmatched. The CDR3 spells CASSDTGAYEQYF. The CDR3 region has the DNA TGTGCCAGCAGTGATACAGGGGCCTACGAGCAGTACTTC.

This rearrangement joins TRBV2 to TRBJ2-7, with TRBD2 as a possible D gene (5 bases). CDR1 is SNHLY and CDR2 is FYNNEI in the germline V gene. V lost 5 bases to trimming and J lost 2 bases, with 16 bases between them. CDR3 length equals 15 residues. The chain's CDR3 is CASSRDRSGAYEQYF. The CDR3 DNA sequence: TGTGCCAGCAGTCGTGATCGATCCGGGGCCTACGAGCAGTACTTC.

About this clone itself: The junction differs from germline at one of its ends, possibly a read error. This chain connects TRBV7-2 to TRBJ2-7, with 10 bases lining up with TRBD2. The CDR3 runs to 15 residues. Germline values: CDR1 SGHTA, CDR2 FQGNSA. Here the CDR3 reads CASSLDSGTSATYRF. As DNA, the CDR3 is TGTGCCAGCAGCTTAGATTCCGGGACTAGCGCGACGTATAGGTTC.

The J gene is TRBJ2-2, the V gene TRBV28, with D unclear. Trimming cost V 8 bases and J 8 bases, with 12 bases left between them. The CDR3 totals 12 residues. Per the germline V gene, CDR1 is MDHEN and CDR2 is SYDVKM. The CDR3 sequence is CASPNAAGELFF. The DNA for the CDR3 is TGTGCCAGCCCTAATGCGGCGGGGGAGCTGTTTTTT. The full variable domain, its missing parts supplied by reference TRBV28 and TRBJ2-2, is DVKVTQSSRYLVKRTGEKVFLECVQDMDHENMFWYRQDPGLGLRLIYFSYDVKMKEKGDIPEGYSVSREKKERFSLILESASTNQTSMYLCASPNAAGELFFGEGSRLTVL.

This clone showed up just a few times. The chain carries TRBV7-2 and TRBJ2-1; TRBD1 aligns across 9 bases. There are 13 residues in the CDR3. With 7 bases clipped from V and 7 bases from J, the junction kept 5 bases outside the gene matches. Germline assignment: CDR1 SGHTA and CDR2 FQGNSA. The CDR3 nucleotides are TGTGCCAGCAAGGGACAGGGCCGGAATGAGCAGTTCTTC. It yields the protein CASKGQGRNEQFF.

This chain links TRBV29-1 with TRBJ2-2, with TRBD2 identical over 11 bases. The junction had 22 bases not matched to a gene; V was cut back by 3 bases and J by 4 bases. Per germline, CDR1 SQVTM and CDR2 ANQGSEA. The CDR3 sequence is 21 residues long. The CDR3 DNA sequence: TGCAGCGTTGAGGGGGGCTTCTTGGGTCTAGCGGGGGGAAGCGGCACCGGGGAGCTGTTTTTT. Its translation: CSVEGGFLGLAGGSGTGELFF.

The V call is TRBV30, the J call TRBJ2-7, with D perhaps TRBD1 (5 bases). This CDR3 contains 16 residues. Germline assignment: CDR1 GTSNPN and CDR2 SVGIG (reference sequence). The V and J ends lost 0 bases and 0 bases respectively, with 15 bases between them. The CDR3 protein is CAWSVHGHLSSYEQYF. The CDR3, as DNA: TGTGCCTGGAGTGTACACGGACATCTGAGCTCCTACGAGCAGTACTTC.

This clone was seen only a few times. The chain employs TRBV7-2 and TRBJ2-1, with a tentative D call TRBD1 (7 bases). V lost 5 bases and J 10 bases, leaving 21 bases between the germline ends. CDR1 is SGHTA, CDR2 FQGNSA, per germline. This CDR3 contains 15 residues. CDR3 coding DNA: TGTGCCAGCAGCCCCGGAGGGCGGACAGGTCCCGAGCAGTTCTTC. It translates to CASSPGGRTGPEQFF.

The chain is built from TRBV2 and TRBJ2-5; perhaps TRBD2 as D (5 bases). CDR1 and CDR2 from the germline V gene are SNHLY and FYNNEI. The CDR3 totals 14 residues. V was cut by 5 bases and J by 1 base, with 11 bases left in between. The CDR3 here is CASSPTGSQETQYF. In DNA form, the CDR3 reads TGTGCCAGCAGTCCCACGGGGTCCCAAGAGACCCAGTACTTC.

The V and J genes are TRBV5-6 and TRBJ1-2; possibly TRBD1 for D (5 bases). V dropped 1 base and J dropped 4 bases, with 11 bases sitting between them. The CDR3 covers 14 residues. Germline CDR1 and CDR2: SGHDT and YYEEEE. The CDR3 protein is CASSLWEGLYGYTF. CDR3 sequence (DNA): TGTGCCAGCAGCTTGTGGGAGGGACTCTATGGCTACACCTTC.

The chain is built from TRBV5-1 and TRBJ1-2; no reliable D call. This CDR3 contains 12 residues. Trimming left V 0 bases short and J 5 bases short, with 5 bases between. Germline V lookup: CDR1 SGHRS, CDR2 YFSETQ. The CDR3 region has the DNA TGCGCCAGCAGCTTGGGCGAATATGGCTACACCTTC. Amino acid sequence: CASSLGEYGYTF. Full variable domain (missing parts from reference TRBV5-1 and TRBJ1-2): KAGVTQTPRYLIKTRGQQVTLSCSPISGHRSVSWYQQTPGQGLQFLFEYFSETQRNKGNFPGRFSGRQFSNSRSEMNVSTLELGDSALYLCASSLGEYGYTFGSGTRLTVV.

The chain recombines TRBV4-1 with TRBJ1-2; 9 bases align to TRBD1. Trimming at V came to 0 bases and at J to 5 bases, leaving 10 bases not matched to a gene. CDR1 and CDR2 (germline): MGHRA, YSYEKL. The CDR3 totals 17 residues. CDR3 nucleotides: TGCGCCAGCAGCCAAGAGGATGTGGGGACAGGGCCTTATGGCTACACCTTC. Translating it yields CASSQEDVGTGPYGYTF.

This clone was counted a few times. The genes are TRBV6-1 and TRBJ2-3; perhaps TRBD2 as D (5 bases). Per germline, CDR1 MNHNS and CDR2 SASEGT. The CDR3 is 12 amino acids. V gave up 2 bases and J gave up 8 bases, with 8 bases separating them. The DNA of the CDR3 is TGTGCCAGCAGTGAAATGCGGGTTACGCAGTATTTT. As protein: CASSEMRVTQYF.

The chain carries TRBV5-1 and TRBJ2-5; 14 bases are shared with TRBD2. This CDR3 has 15 residues. The trim removed 7 bases at V and 4 bases at J, leaving 6 bases unmatched. Germline CDR1 is SGHRS and CDR2 is YFSETQ. The CDR3 DNA reads as TGCGCCAGCGGGGGACTAGCGGGAGATGGAGAGACCCAGTACTTC. This gives the protein CASGGLAGDGETQYF.

The chain has TRBV18 and TRBJ1-2, with 7 bases identical to TRBD1. Germline trimming cut 1 base from V and 2 bases from J; bases unmatched to any gene: 4. The CDR3 is 15 amino acids. Germline V gene lookup returns CDR1 KGHSH and CDR2 LQKENI. CDR3 DNA: TGTGCCAGCTCACCACGTTCGGGACAGAACTATGGCTACACCTTC. This gives the protein CASSPRSGQNYGYTF.

A few counts support this clone. The rearrangement joins TRBV19 to TRBJ2-2, with D possibly TRBD1 on 5 matching bases. The CDR3 contains 15 residues. The germline V gene has CDR1 LNHDA and CDR2 SQIVND (reference sequence). V shed 6 bases and J shed 0 bases, with 11 bases lying between them. The chain's CDR3 is CASRRQNSNTGELFF. CDR3 bases: TGTGCCAGTAGGAGACAGAATTCGAACACCGGGGAGCTGTTTTTT. Variable domain in full (rest from reference TRBV19 and TRBJ2-2): DGGITQSPKYLFRKEGQNVTLSCEQNLNHDAMYWYRQDPGQGLRLIYYSQIVNDFQKGDIAEGYSVSREKKESFPLTVTSAQKNPTAFYLCASRRQNSNTGELFFGEGSRLTVL.

Comment on this clone: Other nucleotide sequences in the sample specify the same CDR3. The rearrangement links TRBV28 to TRBJ2-7, with TRBD1 as a possible D gene (6 bases). Trimming took off 5 bases at V and 3 bases at J, with 8 bases between the two ends. The germline V gene encodes CDR1 MDHEN and CDR2 SYDVKM. CDR3 length: 12 amino acids. For the CDR3, the DNA is TGTGCCAGCAGTCCGGACAGCTACGAGCAGTACTTC. This encodes CASSPDSYEQYF.